The sequence of this T cell receptor (beta chain) was determined in a study of cytomegalovirus exposure and HLA in healthy donors. The germline V gene has CDR1 SGHVS and CDR2 FNYEAQ. Trimming at V came to 1 base and at J to 4 bases, leaving 2 bases not matched to a gene. This CDR3 contains 14 residues. The PCR employed 60 Vbeta primers together with 13 Jbeta primers. TCRdb keeps only in-frame clones here, not all; method: immunoSEQ multiplex PCR. Among over 85,000 clones listed, roughly 72% were seen once. The chain joins TRBV7-6 to TRBJ2-3, with 7 bases aligning to TRBD2. The receptor was isolated from a young man in good health and CMV-seronegative. Sequenced sample: PBMCs. For the CDR3, the DNA is TGTGCCAGCAGCTTAGTGGGGGGGTCAGATACGCAGTATTTT. Its translation: CASSLVGGSDTQYF.